These T cell receptor beta chains were read from a single sample in a study of cytomegalovirus exposure and HLA in healthy donors. Generated by immunoSEQ multiplex PCR, the TCRdb table keeps only in-frame clones and is missing some. The sample yields 100,000 or so clones, 65% to 85% seen once. The sequenced sample consisted of PBMCs. The receptors originated from a male donor in good health and CMV-seronegative. Both conserved end residues are part of each CDR3. Fields, in order: V gene, clone size, J gene, D gene, CDR3 protein, CDR3 DNA. D genes are given only for firm matches. A clone size is listed for some rows: how often the clone was seen (once, few, many), or a class if it is expanded.

TRBV14	few	TRBJ2-4	-	CASSQAGGRAKNIQYF	TGTGCCAGCAGCCAAGCTGGGGGGAGGGCCAAAAACATTCAGTACTTC
TRBV30	-	TRBJ1-1	-	CAWVQVGANEAFF	TGTGCCTGGGTCCAGGTGGGGGCGAATGAAGCTTTCTTT
TRBV14	-	TRBJ1-1	-	CASSLATNTEAFF	TGTGCCAGCAGCCTAGCAACGAACACTGAAGCTTTCTTT
TRBV11-3	-	TRBJ1-4	-	CASSTGVAEKLFF	TGTGCCAGCAGCACGGGGGTAGCCGAAAAACTGTTTTTT
TRBV14	-	TRBJ2-7	TRBD1	CASSQFGTGGLYEQYF	TGTGCCAGCAGCCAATTTGGGACAGGGGGCCTATACGAGCAGTACTTC
TRBV30	-	TRBJ1-1	-	CAWSVLGGTEAFF	TGTGCCTGGAGTGTACTGGGGGGAACTGAAGCTTTCTTT
TRBV30	once	TRBJ1-4	-	CAWSEGWGGRTNEKLFF	TGTGCCTGGAGTGAGGGTTGGGGGGGGCGAACTAATGAAAAACTGTTTTTT
TRBV11-3	-	TRBJ2-1	TRBD1	CASSLKPGQGANEQFF	TGTGCCAGCAGCCTCAAGCCGGGACAGGGGGCTAATGAGCAGTTCTTC
TRBV5-1	once	TRBJ2-7	TRBD2	CASSLEGLAGGFSYEQYF	TGCGCCAGCAGCTTGGAGGGACTAGCGGGAGGTTTCTCCTACGAGCAGTACTTC
TRBV30	-	TRBJ2-7	-	CAWSFTGGSYEQYF	TGTGCCTGGAGTTTTACAGGTGGCTCCTACGAGCAGTACTTC
TRBV9	-	TRBJ2-7	TRBD2	CASSVAGAGGYEQYF	TGTGCCAGCAGCGTAGCCGGGGCGGGAGGGTACGAGCAGTACTTC
TRBV6-1	-	TRBJ2-7	-	CASSEWRPSPQNEQYF	TGTGCCAGCAGTGAATGGCGGCCCTCCCCTCAGAACGAGCAGTACTTC
TRBV14	-	TRBJ1-1	TRBD1	CASSPNTGGIWNTEAFF	TGTGCCAGCAGCCCAAATACAGGGGGTATTTGGAACACTGAAGCTTTCTTT
TRBV19	once	TRBJ1-5	-	CASSVDGSGPQHF	TGTGCCAGTAGTGTCGACGGGTCGGGGCCCCAGCATTTT
TRBV5-8	-	TRBJ1-1	-	CASSVTGRTEAFF	TGTGCCAGCAGCGTAACAGGACGCACTGAAGCTTTCTTT
TRBV5-6	-	TRBJ1-2	TRBD1	CASSLVRSQGAWGYTF	TGTGCCAGCAGCTTGGTACGGTCACAGGGGGCTTGGGGCTACACCTTC
TRBV7-2	-	TRBJ1-2	-	CASSAQGYGYTF	TGTGCCAGCAGCGCCCAGGGTTACGGCTACACCTTC
TRBV5-1	-	TRBJ2-7	-	CASSPNPQGEQYF	TGCGCCAGCAGCCCCAACCCCCAGGGTGAGCAGTACTTC
TRBV27	-	TRBJ2-7	TRBD1	CASSLSDPEDRGFWEQYF	TGTGCCAGCAGTTTATCCGACCCTGAGGACAGGGGCTTCTGGGAGCAGTACTTC
TRBV5-1	-	TRBJ1-2	TRBD1	CASSLEQGGYGYTF	TGCGCCAGCAGCTTGGAGCAGGGGGGCTATGGCTACACCTTC
TRBV27	-	TRBJ1-5	-	CASSSLLGRGQPQHF	TGTGCCAGCAGTTCCCTCCTGGGGAGGGGTCAGCCCCAGCATTTT
TRBV27	-	TRBJ1-1	-	CASSSYLNTEAFF	TGTGCCAGCAGCTCCTACCTGAACACTGAAGCTTTCTTT
TRBV2	few	TRBJ1-6	-	CASSLESYNSPLHF	TGTGCCAGCAGCCTTGAGTCCTATAATTCACCCCTCCACTTT
TRBV10-3	-	TRBJ1-5	-	CAISEGRVLDQPQHF	TGTGCCATCAGTGAGGGCAGGGTATTAGATCAGCCCCAGCATTTT
TRBV11-3	-	TRBJ1-3	-	CASSFTGNTIYF	TGTGCCAGCAGCTTTACAGGAAACACCATATATTTT
TRBV5-1	medium-sized	TRBJ2-7	TRBD2	CASSFSTSGTRLLEQYF	TGCGCCAGCAGCTTTTCAACTAGCGGTACCAGGTTACTCGAGCAGTACTTC
TRBV5-1	-	TRBJ2-1	-	CASSPPTYNEQFF	TGCGCCAGCAGCCCCCCGACTTACAATGAGCAGTTCTTC
TRBV7-9	-	TRBJ2-3	TRBD2	CASSPWASGSSPDTQYF	TGTGCCAGCAGCCCTTGGGCCAGCGGGAGTTCTCCAGATACGCAGTATTTT
TRBV28	-	TRBJ2-3	-	CASGPGGRGLRTDTQYF	TGTGCCAGCGGACCCGGAGGTCGAGGGTTACGGACAGATACGCAGTATTTT
TRBV6-5	-	TRBJ2-4	-	CASSPRSVAKNIQYF	TGTGCCAGCAGTCCCCGTTCGGTAGCCAAAAACATTCAGTACTTC
TRBV30	-	TRBJ1-2	TRBD1	CAWSPGQGNGYTF	TGTGCCTGGAGCCCTGGACAGGGTAATGGCTACACCTTC
TRBV9	-	TRBJ2-1	-	CASSQDYYNEQFF	TGTGCCAGCAGCCAGGACTACTACAATGAGCAGTTCTTC
TRBV5-1	-	TRBJ1-2	-	CASSLGDLGAARGYTF	TGCGCCAGCAGCTTGGGGGATTTAGGGGCCGCTAGGGGCTACACCTTC
TRBV5-1	-	TRBJ2-7	TRBD2	CASSLGTSGSKEQYF	TGCGCCAGCAGCTTGGGTACTAGCGGGAGTAAAGAGCAGTACTTC
TRBV27	-	TRBJ2-7	TRBD1	CASTTSGTGPYEQYF	TGTGCCAGCACTACCTCAGGGACAGGGCCCTACGAGCAGTACTTC
TRBV18	-	TRBJ1-1	-	CASSPPSFSEAFF	TGTGCCAGCTCACCCCCCTCTTTCTCTGAAGCTTTCTTT
TRBV7-2	-	TRBJ2-5	-	CASSLAQETQYF	TGTGCCAGCAGCTTAGCCCAGGAGACCCAGTACTTC
TRBV18	-	TRBJ1-1	-	CASSPQRGGTEAFF	TGTGCCAGCTCGCCCCAAAGGGGGGGGACTGAAGCTTTCTTT
TRBV5-6	-	TRBJ2-7	-	CASSLAPGSDYEQYF	TGTGCCAGCAGCTTGGCCCCGGGGTCGGACTACGAGCAGTACTTC
TRBV27	-	TRBJ2-1	TRBD2	CASSSLAGGSYNEQFF	TGTGCCAGCAGTTCCCTAGCGGGAGGCTCCTACAATGAGCAGTTCTTC
TRBV2	-	TRBJ2-7	-	CASSVGHEPYEQYF	TGTGCCAGCAGCGTAGGACACGAACCTTACGAGCAGTACTTC
TRBV2	-	TRBJ2-7	TRBD1	CASSDLSGGDFYEQYF	TGTGCCAGCAGTGACCTCTCAGGGGGCGACTTCTACGAGCAGTACTTC
TRBV18	-	TRBJ1-2	TRBD1	CASSPIGTDLGGYTF	TGTGCCAGCTCACCAATCGGGACAGACCTGGGGGGCTACACCTTC
TRBV5-1	-	TRBJ1-4	TRBD1	CASSLEGAATNEKLFF	TGCGCCAGCAGCTTGGAGGGGGCCGCAACTAATGAAAAACTGTTTTTT
TRBV27	-	TRBJ2-7	-	CASSSPSERAPYEQYF	TGTGCCAGCAGTTCTCCCTCGGAGCGGGCCCCCTACGAGCAGTACTTC
TRBV7-2	-	TRBJ1-1	TRBD1	CASSPGWGTENTEAFF	TGTGCCAGCAGCCCAGGGTGGGGGACAGAGAACACTGAAGCTTTCTTT
TRBV6-5	medium-sized	TRBJ1-4	-	CASSPAGGAAEKLFF	TGTGCCAGCAGCCCGGCGGGGGGCGCTGCTGAAAAACTGTTTTTT
TRBV11-2	once	TRBJ2-1	-	CASSLDLGAYNEQFF	TGTGCCAGCAGCTTAGATCTGGGAGCCTACAATGAGCAGTTCTTC
TRBV14	-	TRBJ2-3	-	CASSQSKVLGPTDTQYF	TGTGCCAGCAGCCAATCAAAGGTTTTGGGGCCCACAGATACGCAGTATTTT
TRBV5-1	-	TRBJ2-4	-	CASSPTGGNIQYF	TGCGCCAGCAGCCCGACAGGCGGGAACATTCAGTACTTC
TRBV6-5	few	TRBJ1-1	TRBD1	CASSYNRGTEAFF	TGTGCCAGCAGTTACAACAGGGGAACTGAAGCTTTCTTT
TRBV2	-	TRBJ1-2	-	CASSKGQGRGHTF	TGTGCCAGCAGTAAAGGGCAGGGTCGTGGCCACACCTTC
TRBV5-4	-	TRBJ2-5	TRBD2	CASSFWGGRQETQYF	TGTGCCAGCAGCTTTTGGGGAGGGAGACAAGAGACCCAGTACTTC
TRBV19	-	TRBJ1-1	-	CASSIGGWQSMNTEAFF	TGTGCCAGTAGTATCGGCGGTTGGCAGAGTATGAACACTGAAGCTTTCTTT
TRBV30	-	TRBJ2-2	-	CAWSWNTGELFF	TGTGCCTGGAGCTGGAACACCGGGGAGCTGTTTTTT
TRBV7-9	-	TRBJ2-1	TRBD2	CASSSGLAGVPFYNEQFF	TGTGCCAGCAGCTCCGGTCTAGCGGGAGTCCCATTCTACAATGAGCAGTTCTTC
TRBV7-2	-	TRBJ2-1	-	CASSSFYNEQFF	TGTGCCAGCAGCTCCTTCTACAATGAGCAGTTCTTC
TRBV5-5	-	TRBJ1-5	-	CASSLAAVNQPQHF	TGTGCCAGCAGCTTGGCGGCGGTGAATCAGCCCCAGCATTTT
TRBV15	once	TRBJ2-7	TRBD1	CATSRDKTGGSYEQYF	TGTGCCACCAGCAGAGATAAGACAGGGGGGAGCTACGAGCAGTACTTC
TRBV5-1	-	TRBJ2-3	TRBD1	CASSLDRGQGDTQYF	TGCGCCAGCAGCTTGGACAGGGGGCAGGGAGATACGCAGTATTTT